One sample yielded the 11 T cell receptor beta chains listed below, sequenced in a study of blood T cell repertoires in COVID-19 (dated by TCRdb to 2020 to 2022). The library relied on the immunoSEQ multiplex PCR assay. TCRdb's version of the immuneACCESS table is confined to in-frame rearrangements and falls short of the full clone set. An unresolved V gene accounts for under half of the shortfall where checked; the remainder is of unknown origin. The sample yields 250,000 or so clones; around nine tenths were counted once. Of the sample, about 8.8% falls within the top ten clones. Sequencing input: peripheral blood. The receptors were sampled from a man in his forties or fifties with active or convalescent COVID-19.

The chain combines TRBV5-5 with TRBJ2-7; D possibly corresponds to TRBD2 (5 bases). CDR3 length: 14 residues. The ends were cut back, 1 base at V and 2 bases at J, with 10 bases in the middle. The germline CDR1 and CDR2 sequences are SGHKS and YYEKEE (reference sequence). In nucleotides, the CDR3 is TGTGCCAGCAGCTTGCATTTCGGGGCCTACGAGCAGTACTTC. This encodes CASSLHFGAYEQYF.

This chain links TRBV14 with TRBJ2-1, with 15 bases lining up with TRBD2. CDR3 length: 15 amino acids. Trimming removed 4 bases from V and 8 bases from J; junction bases left unmatched: 3. Germline V CDR1 and CDR2: SGHDN, FVKESK. The CDR3 reads CASSPGLAGGHEQFF. DNA for the CDR3: TGTGCCAGCAGCCCGGGACTAGCGGGGGGCCATGAGCAGTTCTTC.

The CDR3 region is CASSQEGQGYFYGYTF. In DNA, the CDR3 is TGCGCCAGCAGCCAAGAGGGGCAGGGGTATTTCTATGGCTACACCTTC. The chain is built from TRBV4-1 and TRBJ1-2; TRBD1 is a possible D gene (6 bases). Germline CDR1 and CDR2: MGHRA and YSYEKL. V lost 0 bases and J lost 4, with 15 bases in between. The CDR3 loop spans 16 amino acids.

The gene calls are TRBV5-1 and TRBJ2-1, with D perhaps matching TRBD1 (7 bases). The V end was cut by 4 bases, the J end by 8 bases, with 13 bases between. Looked up from germline, CDR1 is SGHRS and CDR2 is YFSETQ. This CDR3 region has 13 residues. The CDR3 region is CASSEDRRDEQFF. Here the CDR3 DNA reads TGCGCCAGCAGCGAGGACAGGAGGGATGAGCAGTTCTTC. The full variable domain, its missing parts supplied by reference TRBV5-1 and TRBJ2-1, is KAGVTQTPRYLIKTRGQQVTLSCSPISGHRSVSWYQQTPGQGLQFLFEYFSETQRNKGNFPGRFSGRQFSNSRSEMNVSTLELGDSALYLCASSEDRRDEQFFGPGTRLTVL.

V and J are TRBV6-5 and TRBJ1-6; maybe TRBD1 (6 bases). Germline loops: CDR1 MNHEY, CDR2 SVGAGI. V was pared by 10 bases and J by 10 bases, with 23 bases between. This CDR3 is built from 15 residues. The CDR3 is CATRRGAGVSSPLHF. CDR3 bases: TGTGCCACCCGCCGGGGGGCAGGGGTAAGCTCACCCCTCCACTTT.

The rearrangement links TRBV4-2 to TRBJ2-4; 12 nucleotides agree with TRBD2. This CDR3 region has 17 residues. The germline gives CDR1 LGHNA, CDR2 YNFKEQ. J was trimmed by 1 base and V by 2 bases; bases with no gene match: 3. The DNA for the CDR3 is TGTGCCAGCAGCCAACCCACTAGCGGGGGGGCCAAAAACATTCAGTACTTC. Encoded protein: CASSQPTSGGAKNIQYF.

This clone has more than one count but fewer than ten. The chain employs TRBV6-4 and TRBJ2-2; 10 nucleotides line up with TRBD1. Germline CDR1 reads MRHNA; CDR2 reads SNTAGT. The CDR3 loop spans 14 amino acids. Unmatched junction bases numbered 1, after V lost 6 bases and J lost 3 bases. The CDR3 loop is CASRGQGDTGELFF. In DNA form, the CDR3 reads TGTGCCAGCAGAGGACAGGGGGACACCGGGGAGCTGTTTTTT.

The chain has TRBV7-6 and TRBJ2-1; TRBD2 agrees at 11 bases. This CDR3 contains 18 residues. Germline lookup yields CDR1 SGHVS and CDR2 FNYEAQ. V lost 7 bases and J lost 4; bases outside the gene matches: 15. The CDR3 sequence is CASTPSRASGGTYNEQFF. The DNA for the CDR3 is TGTGCCAGCACCCCCTCCAGGGCTAGCGGGGGGACATACAATGAGCAGTTCTTC.

This chain joins TRBV6-5 and TRBJ1-5; 8 bases agree with TRBD1. This CDR3 has 14 amino acids. The J segment lost 7 bases and the V segment lost 6 bases, leaving 8 bases of the junction unmatched. From germline, CDR1 is MNHEY and CDR2 SVGAGI. Here the CDR3 DNA reads TGTGCCAGCAGCCTCAGGGGGCTAAGACAGCCCCAGCATTTT. This gives the protein CASSLRGLRQPQHF.

This sequence joins TRBV5-1 and TRBJ1-2, with 7 nucleotides matching TRBD1. J lost 6 bases, V lost 3 bases, and 8 bases had no gene match. This CDR3 comprises 14 residues. Per the germline V gene, CDR1 is SGHRS and CDR2 is YFSETQ. DNA for the CDR3: TGCGCCAGCAGCTCCCTGGGACAGAGGGATGGCTACACCTTC. It translates to CASSSLGQRDGYTF.

The chain links TRBV7-9 to TRBJ2-2; D is possibly TRBD1 (6 bases). V lost 10 bases and J lost 5, with 17 bases in between. The CDR3 loop spans 14 amino acids. Per germline, CDR1 SEHNR and CDR2 FQNEAQ (reference sequence). For the CDR3, the DNA is TGTGCCACCGAACCGGGACAACCGACCGGGGAGCTGTTTTTT. Translated: CATEPGQPTGELFF.